These 15 T cell receptor beta chains were sequenced from one sample in a study of cytomegalovirus exposure and HLA in healthy donors. The PCR used 60 Vbeta and 13 Jbeta primers. Clones were read by immunoSEQ multiplex PCR, and TCRdb kept only the in-frame ones, dropping some. The repertoire holds some 29,000 clones, less than 55% seen once, with 1.5% to 2.5% in the top ten. Specimen: PBMCs. These receptors were obtained from a woman between 50 and 59 years old in good health and CMV-seronegative.

The gene calls are TRBV5-1 and TRBJ2-1, with TRBD1 matching over 10 bases. Germline V gene lookup returns CDR1 SGHRS and CDR2 YFSETQ. V lost 4 bases, J lost 7 bases, and 8 bases stayed unmatched. There are 15 residues in the CDR3. The CDR3 protein is CASSMTGGLANEQFF. In DNA, the CDR3 is TGCGCCAGCAGCATGACAGGGGGCTTAGCGAATGAGCAGTTCTTC.

This clone came up once. This chain uses TRBV7-9 with TRBJ2-1; perhaps TRBD1 as D (5 bases). Germline V CDR1 and CDR2: SEHNR, FQNEAQ (reference sequence). The CDR3 has 13 residues. V dropped 3 bases and J dropped 10 bases, with 13 bases sitting between them. The CDR3 region has the DNA TGTGCCAGCAGCTTGGAAGGAAGGACAGAGCAGTTCTTC. Translation gives CASSLEGRTEQFF.

This clone was observed a few times. V is TRBV5-4 and J is TRBJ1-3, with 7 bases matching TRBD1. The CDR3 runs 16 residues. The germline gives CDR1 SGHNT, CDR2 YYREEE (reference sequence). Losses at the gene ends were 1 base for V and 2 bases for J; bases not matched to a gene: 6. The CDR3 DNA follows: TGTGCCAGCAGCTTGCCCCCTGGGACAGCTGGAAACACCATATATTTT. Translation: CASSLPPGTAGNTIYF.

V gene TRBV19 combines with J gene TRBJ2-2; D unclear. Germline V CDR1 and CDR2: LNHDA, SQIVND (reference sequence). Trimming removed 6 bases from V and 4 bases from J, with 3 bases in between. This CDR3 comprises 11 residues. The CDR3 DNA follows: TGTGCCAGTAGGAGCACCGGGGAGCTGTTTTTT. Encoded protein: CASRSTGELFF. The full variable domain, rest sourced from reference TRBV19 and TRBJ2-2, is DGGITQSPKYLFRKEGQNVTLSCEQNLNHDAMYWYRQDPGQGLRLIYYSQIVNDFQKGDIAEGYSVSREKKESFPLTVTSAQKNPTAFYLCASRSTGELFFGEGSRLTVL.

This clone occurred a few times. The chain has TRBV19 and TRBJ2-1, with 8 nucleotides matching TRBD1. CDR3 length: 16 amino acids. CDR1 is LNHDA, CDR2 SQIVND, per germline (reference sequence). V lost 4 bases and J lost 7; bases outside the gene matches: 12. The DNA of the CDR3 is TGTGCCAGTAGTAGAATAGACAGGGGACCGGGAAATGAGCAGTTCTTC. Protein product: CASSRIDRGPGNEQFF.

The J gene is TRBJ2-1, the V gene TRBV21-1; TRBD2, as called in the table, went unchecked against the DNA. TRBV21-1 is assigned pseudogene status. The CDR3 spans 14 residues. CDR3 bases: TGTGCCAGCAGCAAAAGGGGGGGCTGGAATGAGCAGTTCTTC. Its translation is CASSKRGGWNEQFF.

The CDR3 loop reads CASRNGDRVNEQYF. For the CDR3, the DNA is TGTGCCAGCAGGAACGGGGACAGGGTCAACGAGCAGTACTTC. The J gene is TRBJ2-7, the V gene TRBV6-5; 9 nucleotides match TRBD1. The germline gives CDR1 MNHEY, CDR2 SVGAGI. This CDR3 is built from 14 residues. V gave up 6 bases and J gave up 5 bases; unmatched junction bases: 8.

The chain joins TRBV2 to TRBJ2-5; D not resolved. Per the germline V gene, CDR1 is SNHLY and CDR2 is FYNNEI. This CDR3 region has 14 residues. V was cut by 3 bases and J by 7 bases, with 15 bases left in between. CDR3 amino acids: CASSEELRSMTQYF. DNA of the CDR3: TGTGCCAGCAGTGAGGAGCTGCGCAGTATGACCCAGTACTTC.

CDR3 amino acids: CASSLGGTGGITEAFF. The DNA of the CDR3 is TGTGCCAGCAGCTTAGGCGGGACAGGGGGTATCACTGAAGCTTTCTTT. J is TRBJ1-1 and V is TRBV7-9; 11 nucleotides match TRBD1. Germline CDR1 is SEHNR and CDR2 is FQNEAQ (reference sequence). With V trimmed by 1 base and J by 4 bases, 5 bases remained unmatched. This CDR3 comprises 16 residues.

This clone has a handful of counts. The V call is TRBV27, the J call TRBJ1-1; TRBD1 agrees at 12 bases. The J segment lost 5 bases and the V segment lost 7 bases, leaving 11 bases of the junction unmatched. The CDR3 has 16 residues. Germline CDR1 reads MNHEY; CDR2 reads SMNVEV (reference sequence). CDR3 nucleotides: TGTGCCAGCACCAGGGACAGGGGGCTGTTTAGGACTGAAGCTTTCTTT. Residues: CASTRDRGLFRTEAFF.

This clone has more than one count but fewer than ten. V and J are TRBV5-1 and TRBJ2-7; D is uncertain. There are 14 residues in the CDR3. Trimming shortened V by 3 bases and J by 1 base, and 11 bases separated the two germline ends. Germline CDR1 is SGHRS and CDR2 is YFSETQ. CDR3 loop: CASSSGDSSYEQYF. The DNA for the CDR3 is TGCGCCAGCAGCTCGGGTGACTCATCCTACGAGCAGTACTTC.

The chain is built from TRBV5-1 and TRBJ1-2, with D perhaps TRBD1 (5 bases). Germline lookup yields CDR1 SGHRS and CDR2 YFSETQ. V lost 1 base to trimming and J lost 0 bases, with 10 bases between them. This CDR3 spans 15 amino acids. Here the CDR3 reads CASSLRGSPNYGYTF. The DNA of the CDR3 is TGCGCCAGCAGCTTGAGGGGCAGCCCTAACTATGGCTACACCTTC.

V and J are TRBV5-1 and TRBJ2-5, with a possible D match to TRBD1 (6 bases). Germline CDR1 reads SGHRS; CDR2 reads YFSETQ. V gave up 6 bases and J gave up 0 bases, with 9 bases separating them. The CDR3 contains 13 residues. CDR3 in DNA: TGCGCCAGCAACAGGGAGAACCAAGAGACCCAGTACTTC. Its translation is CASNRENQETQYF.

The chain joins TRBV19 to TRBJ2-1; 9 bases align to TRBD1. CDR1 is LNHDA and CDR2 is SQIVND in the germline V gene (reference sequence). After removal of 5 bases from V and 6 bases from J, the junction contained 2 bases not matched to a gene. The CDR3 consists of 13 residues. CDR3 DNA sequence: TGTGCCAGTAGTCTACAGGGGGCCAATGAGCAGTTCTTC. This translates into CASSLQGANEQFF.

V gene TRBV28 combines with J gene TRBJ2-7; TRBD2 agrees at 11 bases. CDR1 MDHEN and CDR2 SYDVKM come from the germline V gene. The V segment lost 5 bases and the J segment 7 bases; nucleotides outside the gene matches: 7. This CDR3 contains 14 residues. CDR3: CASSTLAGVREQYF. CDR3 coding DNA: TGTGCCAGCAGTACACTAGCGGGAGTGAGGGAGCAGTACTTC.